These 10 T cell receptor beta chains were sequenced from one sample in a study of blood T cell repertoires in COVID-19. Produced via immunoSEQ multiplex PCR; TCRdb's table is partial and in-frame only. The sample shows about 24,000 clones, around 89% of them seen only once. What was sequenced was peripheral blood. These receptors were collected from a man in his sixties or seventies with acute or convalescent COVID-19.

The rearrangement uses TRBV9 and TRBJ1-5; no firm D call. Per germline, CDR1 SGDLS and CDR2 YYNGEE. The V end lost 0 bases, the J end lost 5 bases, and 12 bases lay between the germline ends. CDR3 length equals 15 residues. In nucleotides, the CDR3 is TGTGCCAGCAGCGTAGACGGGGTAAGGGATCAGCCCCAGCATTTT. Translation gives CASSVDGVRDQPQHF.

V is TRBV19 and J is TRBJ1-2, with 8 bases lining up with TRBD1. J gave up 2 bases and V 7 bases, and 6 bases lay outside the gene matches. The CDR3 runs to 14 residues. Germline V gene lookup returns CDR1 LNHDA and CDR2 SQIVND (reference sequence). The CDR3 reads CASNNRGKNYGYTF. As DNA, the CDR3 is TGTGCCAGTAATAACAGGGGGAAAAACTATGGCTACACCTTC.

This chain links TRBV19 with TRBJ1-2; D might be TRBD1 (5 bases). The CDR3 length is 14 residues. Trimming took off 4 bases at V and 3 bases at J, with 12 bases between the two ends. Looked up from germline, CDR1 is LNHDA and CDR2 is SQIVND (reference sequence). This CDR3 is CASSTKQDHYGYTF. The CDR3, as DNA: TGTGCCAGTAGTACAAAACAGGACCACTATGGCTACACCTTC.

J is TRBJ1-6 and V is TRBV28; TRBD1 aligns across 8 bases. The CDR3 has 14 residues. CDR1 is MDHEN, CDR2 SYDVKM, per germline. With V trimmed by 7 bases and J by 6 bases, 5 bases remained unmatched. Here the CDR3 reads CASNVQGGNSPLHF. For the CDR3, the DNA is TGTGCCAGCAACGTACAGGGGGGTAATTCACCCCTCCACTTT.

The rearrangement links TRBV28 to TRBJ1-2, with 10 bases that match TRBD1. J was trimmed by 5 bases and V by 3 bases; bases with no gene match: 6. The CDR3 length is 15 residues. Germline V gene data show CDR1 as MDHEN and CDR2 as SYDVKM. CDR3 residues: CASSFRDRGVYGYTF. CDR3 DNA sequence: TGTGCCAGCAGTTTCCGGGACAGGGGAGTTTATGGCTACACCTTC.

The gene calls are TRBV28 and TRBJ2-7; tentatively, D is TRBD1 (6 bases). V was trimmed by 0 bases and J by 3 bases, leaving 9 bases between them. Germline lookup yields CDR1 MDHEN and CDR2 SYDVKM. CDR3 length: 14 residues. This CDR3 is CASSLWDRNYEQYF. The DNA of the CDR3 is TGTGCCAGCAGTTTATGGGACAGAAACTACGAGCAGTACTTC.

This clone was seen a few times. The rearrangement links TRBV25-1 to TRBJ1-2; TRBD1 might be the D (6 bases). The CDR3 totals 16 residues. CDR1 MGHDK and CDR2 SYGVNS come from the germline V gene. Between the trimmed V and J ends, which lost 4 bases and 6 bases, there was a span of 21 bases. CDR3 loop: CASSAQRQVTPHGYTF. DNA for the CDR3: TGTGCCAGCAGTGCACAGCGACAGGTCACACCGCATGGCTACACCTTC.

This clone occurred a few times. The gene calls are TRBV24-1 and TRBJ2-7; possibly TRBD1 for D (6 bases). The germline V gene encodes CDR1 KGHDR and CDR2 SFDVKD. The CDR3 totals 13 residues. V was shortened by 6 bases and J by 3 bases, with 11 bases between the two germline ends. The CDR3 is CATSKTGFYEQYF. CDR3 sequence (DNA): TGTGCCACCAGTAAGACAGGTTTCTACGAGCAGTACTTC.

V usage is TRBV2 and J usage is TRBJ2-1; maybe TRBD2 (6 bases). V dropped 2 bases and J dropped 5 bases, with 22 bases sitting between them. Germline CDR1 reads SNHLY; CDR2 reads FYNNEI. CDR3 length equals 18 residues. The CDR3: CASSERVDGGDTNNEQFF. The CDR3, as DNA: TGTGCCAGCAGTGAACGGGTCGACGGGGGTGATACTAACAATGAGCAGTTCTTC. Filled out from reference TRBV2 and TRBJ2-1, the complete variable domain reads EPEVTQTPSHQVTQMGQEVILRCVPISNHLYFYWYRQILGQKVEFLVSFYNNEISEKSEIFDDQFSVERPDGSNFTLKIRSTKLEDSAMYFCASSERVDGGDTNNEQFFGPGTRLTVL.

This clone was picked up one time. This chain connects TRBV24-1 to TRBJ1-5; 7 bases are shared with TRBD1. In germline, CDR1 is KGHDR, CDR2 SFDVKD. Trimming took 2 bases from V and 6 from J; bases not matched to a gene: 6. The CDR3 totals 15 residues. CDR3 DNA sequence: TGTGCCACCAGTGATTCTAGACAGGGTGGTCAGCCCCAGCATTTT. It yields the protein CATSDSRQGGQPQHF.